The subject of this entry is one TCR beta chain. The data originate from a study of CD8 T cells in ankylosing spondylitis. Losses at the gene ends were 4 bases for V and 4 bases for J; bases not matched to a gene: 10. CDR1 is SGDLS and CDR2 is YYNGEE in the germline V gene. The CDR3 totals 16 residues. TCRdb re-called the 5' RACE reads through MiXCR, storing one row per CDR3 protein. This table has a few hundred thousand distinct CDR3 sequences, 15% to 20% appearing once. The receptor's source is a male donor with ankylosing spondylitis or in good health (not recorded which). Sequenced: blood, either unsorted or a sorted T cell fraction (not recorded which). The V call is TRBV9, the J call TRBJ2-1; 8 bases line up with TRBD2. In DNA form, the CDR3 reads TGTGCCAGCAGCCCCGGGGGGGGAGGGCCATACAATGAGCAGTTCTTC. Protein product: CASSPGGGGPYNEQFF.